The present TCR beta chain was sequenced within a study of cytomegalovirus exposure and HLA in healthy donors. The CDR3 extends over 14 amino acids. Germline assignment: CDR1 SGHVS and CDR2 FNYEAQ. The V end lost 1 base, the J end lost 9 bases, and 12 bases lay between the germline ends. In the PCR, 60 Vbeta and 13 Jbeta primers were used. TCRdb keeps only in-frame clones here, not all; method: immunoSEQ multiplex PCR. The sample holds roughly 180,000 clones; approximately 85% are singletons and the top ten take 4.8%. The chain is built from TRBV7-6 and TRBJ2-2; D may be TRBD1 (5 bases). The source is a girl aged 10-17 years in good health and CMV-seropositive. Sequences were obtained from PBMCs. The CDR3 loop reads CASSLGAGYRELFF. The CDR3 DNA reads as TGTGCCAGCAGCTTAGGTGCAGGGTACAGGGAGCTGTTTTTT.